A selection of T cell receptor beta chains follows, all from one sample in a study of T cell responses to AZD1222 COVID-19 vaccine. Clones were sequenced by immunoSEQ multiplex PCR, and TCRdb holds only the in-frame ones, with some missing. The data contain about 130,000 clones, over 85% of them seen just once; the ten biggest clones take up 0.9% to 1.4%. Material: peripheral blood, obtained 28 days after the second AZD1222 dose. Receptors were obtained from an adult who received the AZD1222 COVID-19 vaccine. Both conserved end residues are part of each CDR3. The D gene is left open where the match is weak. A clone size is listed for some rows: how often the clone was seen (once, few, many), or a class if it is expanded.

DNA | CDR3 | D | V | size | J | length
TGTGCCAGCAGTTACGGACAGGGTTATAGGAACATTCAGTACTTC | CASSYGQGYRNIQYF | TRBD1 | TRBV6-2/TRBV6-3 | - | TRBJ2-4 | 15
TGTGCCAGCAGTTACGCGCCCGGACAGAACTATGGCTACACCTTC | CASSYAPGQNYGYTF | - | TRBV6-5 | - | TRBJ1-2 | 15
TGTGCCAGCAGCCAAGAGGACAGCCCGGGCCATTCTGGAAACACCATATATTTT | CASSQEDSPGHSGNTIYF | - | TRBV4-2 | - | TRBJ1-3 | 18
TGTGCCAGCAGCGTAGGGACTAGCGGGAGTTTCTATGAGCAGTTCTTC | CASSVGTSGSFYEQFF | TRBD2 | TRBV9 | - | TRBJ2-1 | 16
TGTGCCAGCAGTGAAGTTATCGGAAACACCATATATTTT | CASSEVIGNTIYF | - | TRBV2 | once | TRBJ1-3 | 13
TGCGCCAGCAGCTTGACAGGGGGTATCGACGAGCAGTACTTC | CASSLTGGIDEQYF | TRBD1 | TRBV5-1 | - | TRBJ2-7 | 14
TGTGCCGGAACTAGCGGGGGTACCCAAGAGACCCAGTACTTC | CAGTSGGTQETQYF | TRBD2 | TRBV6-5 | - | TRBJ2-5 | 14
TGCGCCAGCTTCCAGGGACAGGGGCAGGGCGAGCAGTACTTC | CASFQGQGQGEQYF | TRBD1 | TRBV5-1 | - | TRBJ2-7 | 14
TGTGCCAGCAGCCAAGGGCGAGCGGGCGCCCTTCGGACCGGGGAGCTGTTTTTT | CASSQGRAGALRTGELFF | - | TRBV4-2 | - | TRBJ2-2 | 18
TGTGCCAGTAGTAGCGGCAGAGGCACAGATACGCAGTATTTT | CASSSGRGTDTQYF | - | TRBV19 | - | TRBJ2-3 | 14
TGCAGCGTAAGATCTGGAAACACCATATATTTT | CSVRSGNTIYF | - | TRBV29-1 | - | TRBJ1-3 | 11
TGCAGCGTTGAATCGGGCGCCTATGGCTACACCTTC | CSVESGAYGYTF | - | TRBV29-1 | few | TRBJ1-2 | 12
TGTGCCAGCACCAGCGGGAGGGCCGGGAACATTCAGTACTTC | CASTSGRAGNIQYF | TRBD2 | TRBV28 | - | TRBJ2-4 | 14
TGTGCCAGCAGCGTAGCTGATGGCCAGAGCCCGACCAACTATGGCTACACCTTC | CASSVADGQSPTNYGYTF | - | TRBV9 | few | TRBJ1-2 | 18
TGTGCCAGCAGCTCTCTTGATCGGACAGTCAATGAGCAGTTCTTC | CASSSLDRTVNEQFF | - | TRBV11-1 | - | TRBJ2-1 | 15
TGTGCCAGTAGTATAACAGGTCCCAGGTGGGGGCAGTTCTTC | CASSITGPRWGQFF | - | TRBV19 | - | TRBJ2-1 | 14
TGTGCCAGCAGCTTAGACAGGGAACGCTACAATGAGCAGTTCTTC | CASSLDRERYNEQFF | - | TRBV13 | - | TRBJ2-1 | 15
TGTGCCAGCAGCACGGGAGGGGAAGAGACCCAGTACTTC | CASSTGGEETQYF | TRBD2 | TRBV13 | - | TRBJ2-5 | 13
TGTGCCAGCAGCTCACAGAACACTGAAGCTTTCTTT | CASSSQNTEAFF | - | TRBV7-9 | - | TRBJ1-1 | 12
TGTGCCAGCAGCTTGGAAAGGCTAGCTAGCGAGCAGTACTTC | CASSLERLASEQYF | - | TRBV5-4 | - | TRBJ2-7 | 14
TGTGCCAGCAGCGGCAGGGACGGCGGGGAGCTGTTTTTT | CASSGRDGGELFF | - | TRBV7-2 | - | TRBJ2-2 | 13
TGTGCCACACTTCCCACAGGGGGCGCCTATGGCTACACCTTC | CATLPTGGAYGYTF | TRBD1 | TRBV6-5 | - | TRBJ1-2 | 14
TGTGCCAGCAGTCCCGGCCAACCGCCGAACATTCAGTACTTC | CASSPGQPPNIQYF | - | TRBV2 | - | TRBJ2-4 | 14
TGTGCCAGCAAAAGGAACACCGGGGAGCTGTTTTTT | CASKRNTGELFF | - | TRBV12-3/TRBV12-4 | - | TRBJ2-2 | 12
TGTGCCAGCAGCTTTTCCAGCGGGGGCGCCTACAATGAGCAGTTCTTC | CASSFSSGGAYNEQFF | TRBD2 | TRBV7-9 | - | TRBJ2-1 | 16
TGTGCCAGCGGGGCAGGGGCGAGGACTGAAGCTTTCTTT | CASGAGARTEAFF | - | TRBV21-1 | - | TRBJ1-1 | 13
TGCAGCGTTGAGGAGTCCGGGACAGGCCGAATTTTCTATGGCTACACCTTC | CSVEESGTGRIFYGYTF | TRBD1 | TRBV29-1 | - | TRBJ1-2 | 17
TGTGCCAGCAGCTTGAGGGCCGGGGGTTTAGATGGCTACACCTTC | CASSLRAGGLDGYTF | - | TRBV7-2 | - | TRBJ1-2 | 15
TGTGCCAGCAGCTCTGGGGGGGACTCCCATACGCAGTATTTT | CASSSGGDSHTQYF | TRBD2 | TRBV11-3 | - | TRBJ2-3 | 14
TGTGCCACGGCCGGGGGGACTGGGGCCAACGTCCTGACTTTC | CATAGGTGANVLTF | TRBD2 | TRBV24-1 | - | TRBJ2-6 | 14
TGCGCCAGCAGCACAAACAGGGGTTCTAACTATGGCTACACCTTC | CASSTNRGSNYGYTF | TRBD1 | TRBV5-1 | - | TRBJ1-2 | 15
TGTGCCAGCCTGACAGGGTTGGGGTACGAGCAGTACTTC | CASLTGLGYEQYF | TRBD1 | TRBV2 | - | TRBJ2-7 | 13
TGTGCCAGCAGCTTCTTGACTAGTTCTGAGCAGTTCTTC | CASSFLTSSEQFF | - | TRBV7-8 | - | TRBJ2-1 | 13
TGTGCCAGCTCACCAGGCCGGGACACTGAAGCTTTCTTT | CASSPGRDTEAFF | - | TRBV18 | - | TRBJ1-1 | 13
TGTGCCAGTAGCTTGAGGGGGAACAATCAGCCCCAGCATTTT | CASSLRGNNQPQHF | - | TRBV19 | many | TRBJ1-5 | 14
TGTGCCAGCAGCCAAGAAGCGGGAGTAGAGAATGAGCAGTTCTTC | CASSQEAGVENEQFF | TRBD2 | TRBV4-2 | once | TRBJ2-1 | 15
TGTGCCAGCAGCCCGGGACAGGGCCTGTATGGGACAGATACGCAGTATTTT | CASSPGQGLYGTDTQYF | TRBD1 | TRBV7-9 | - | TRBJ2-3 | 17
TGTGCCAGTAGGATAATACAGGGGAACACTGAAGCTTTCTTT | CASRIIQGNTEAFF | - | TRBV19 | - | TRBJ1-1 | 14
TGTGCCTGGAGTGTACAAAGGAATTCACCCCTCCACTTT | CAWSVQRNSPLHF | - | TRBV30 | - | TRBJ1-6 | 13
TGCGCCAGCAGCCAAGATTTGTCCTCGGCATGGCAGTTCTTC | CASSQDLSSAWQFF | - | TRBV4-3 | - | TRBJ2-1 | 14
TGTGCCAGCAGTCTTACCGTAGCCAAAAACATTCAGTACTTC | CASSLTVAKNIQYF | - | TRBV27 | once | TRBJ2-4 | 14
TGTGCCAGTAGTCCTCAAGTCGATAACTATGGCTACACCTTC | CASSPQVDNYGYTF | - | TRBV19 | - | TRBJ1-2 | 14
TGTGCCAGCTCCCTGGCAGGGGGGAACACTGAAGCTTTCTTT | CASSLAGGNTEAFF | TRBD1 | TRBV18 | - | TRBJ1-1 | 14